This TCR beta chain was observed in a study of cytomegalovirus exposure and HLA in healthy donors (dated by TCRdb to 2015 to 2018). Some background on the complete study: According to an earlier analysis of around 600 of the donors, some 170 million T cells yielded some 110 million unique TCR beta sequences and approximately 300 Gb of sequence data. Around 300 gigabases of sequencing data and 78 million or so unique TCR sequences were included in an early release covering several hundred HLA-typed donors. Among the roughly 410 genotyped donors, around 81% belonged to the genetic ancestry cluster associated with self-reported Caucasian donors. The study aimed to test whether signatures of past pathogen exposure could be identified by cataloging public T cell receptors. The study profiled the T cell repertoires of more than 500 subjects by immunosequencing and related them to cytomegalovirus serostatus. In addition to the first cohort of 666 subjects, a separate validation cohort of 120 different subjects was used. To predict cytomegalovirus infection status, the study combined high-throughput TCR immunosequencing, statistical association of individual TCRs with disease status, and machine learning. A later analysis re-examined previously published TCR beta repertoires from 600 to 700 donors and added high-resolution HLA genotyping to investigate patterns of TCR occurrence. In the later analysis, no new phenotypic data were used to find candidate immune exposures; instead, reliance was placed on TCR beta sequences and their occurrence across donors. To decide whether each TCR beta V gene segment behaved as functional or pseudogenic, an earlier analysis of approximately 600 of the donors relied on high-throughput TCR beta sequencing. Donor age, sex, ethnicity and CMV serostatus were collected together with the repertoire data. A later genetic analysis took genome-wide SNP genotypes for about three fifths of the 666 donors and used that subset as a discovery cohort. All discovery cohort repertoires had been generated on a single sequencing platform. Class I and class II HLA loci were covered by the typing at four-digit resolution. The number of typed donors differed by locus: roughly 620-630 for A, B, C, DRB1 and DQB1; 522 for DQA1; approximately 600 for DPA1; and roughly 490 for DPB1. Roughly five DR-DQ haplotypes were handled as single units for association and clustering, since linkage in the cohort was strong. Among about 360 genotyped donors of the cohort, an average of about 240,000 unique TCR beta nucleotide sequences were sequenced per donor, 15% to 20% of them non-productive.

The full study reports these points: Assigning TCR associations to individual alleles was difficult when HLA alleles, especially DR and DQ, strongly co-occurred. A cluster of highly shared sequence variants was judged likely to represent a technical artifact of the sequencing pipeline. Broadly in line with IMGT annotations, most TCR beta V segments showed up in productive rearrangements about 87% or about 30% of the time in an earlier analysis of approximately 640 of the donors. Because counts were too low, about 18 rarely observed V segments, including chromosome 9 orphons, were excluded from the earlier analysis of a few hundred of the donors. In a later genetic analysis, a missense DCLRE1C variant was associated with V-gene and J-gene trimming of TCR beta chains, and the association was replicated in an independent cohort. Presence/absence analyses assumed roughly uniform sequencing depth across donors, an assumption that may not hold. Specific HLA alleles were associated with over 15,000 TCR beta sequences at a false discovery rate of 0.05 in a later analysis. While some public TCRs were present in many individuals, most TCR sequences turned up only very rarely across donors. According to the authors, the approach could potentially be generalized to other disease states and immunological phenotypes. The only immune exposure information available for the cohort was CMV serostatus. According to a later analysis, TCR association rates differed among HLA loci, with DRB1 alleles showing the most associated TCRs and HLA-C alleles showing the fewest. In a later analysis, HLA-associated TCR beta chains were found to be more clonally expanded and to have lower generation probabilities than equally common non-associated chains. A total of 164 TCR beta chains were listed by the study as associated with cytomegalovirus. HLA typing was unavailable for some donors at each locus, so association tests used only the typed subset. The classifier was reported to diagnose cytomegalovirus status with high specificity and sensitivity in both the original cohort and the validation cohort. Correlated functional status among segregating V segments might be attributable to linkage disequilibrium, but an unknown experimental factor could not be ruled out. In a later genetic analysis, fewer N-insertions in productive TCRs were reported among donors in an Asian-associated ancestry cluster than the roughly 700-donor mean. According to a later analysis, parvovirus B19, influenza, CMV and Epstein-Barr virus appeared linked to several top co-occurrence clusters. In a later analysis, most CMV-associated TCR beta chains were found to appear HLA-restricted, with HLA associations seemingly driven largely by CMV exposure. A further reported finding was that TCR beta sequences accurately predicted the HLA-A and HLA-B alleles for most subjects in the first cohort. The 87-base-pair reads could not distinguish some IMGT-functional V segments, including TRBV6-2 and TRBV6-3, so those segments were excluded. In this cohort, only TCR beta chains were sequenced, and detectable features were limited by the absence of alpha or paired-chain data. In vitro tests confirmed that a few of the cytomegalovirus-associated TCR beta chains recognize cytomegalovirus antigens.

Libraries were constructed by the immunoSEQ multiplex PCR assay. A mixture of 60 forward primers for TCR Vbeta segments and 13 reverse primers for TCR Jbeta segments was used in the multiplex PCR. Amplification of the CDR3 region of rearranged TCR beta genes was performed with a multiplex PCR assay on genomic DNA. Amplified TCR beta libraries were sequenced as 87-base-pair reads on the Illumina HiSeq System. In the paper's pipeline: Across the 600 to 700 repertoires, a later analysis counted roughly 77 million unique TCR beta chains, 9.5 million to 13 million of which were shared by at least two donors. To remove PCR and sequencing errors, raw reads were error-corrected and collapsed into unique sequences using a nearest-neighbor algorithm that merged closely related sequences. To assign V, D and J gene segments, CDR3 sequences were aligned to IMGT reference sequences. For a sequence to be retained, a match of at least six nucleotides was required to both a V gene segment and a J gene segment. Rearrangements were called productive when the CDR3 lacked stop codons and stayed in frame with V and J; all others were non-productive. CDR3 was defined according to IMGT convention as the region running from the second conserved V-encoded cysteine to the conserved J-encoded phenylalanine. The earlier analysis of about 560 of the donors excluded any sequence lacking an unambiguous match to a single V gene segment. In an earlier analysis of roughly 600 of the donors, a V segment was called functional when productive rearrangements were above 56.7%, and segregating when the standard deviation between donors exceeded 5%. To diagnose cytomegalovirus status from the catalog of TCR beta chain sequences, a statistical classification framework was built. In a later analysis, TCR nucleotide sequences were compared against IMGT/GENE-DB human TR gene sequences so that V and J genes could be assigned. In a later analysis, CDR3 sequences and most-parsimonious VDJ recombination scenarios were assigned using the TCRdist pipeline. In a later analysis, every TCR beta chain was defined by the combination of its CDR3 amino acid sequence and its V-gene family, and reads without a unique V-gene family were dropped. As a way to deal with suspected cross-contamination and a sequencing artifact, a later analysis dropped approximately 590 nucleotide sequences that were highly shared and had low generation probability. For each public chain, a later analysis derived a clonal expansion index from normalized ranks of inferred template counts within each repertoire. In a later analysis, generation probabilities were computed using a VDJ recombination model fitted to out-of-frame rearrangements, and the results were checked against IGoR. Hypergeometric tests were used in a later analysis to score TCR-TCR, TCR-HLA and TCR-CMV co-occurrence, with a repertoire-size bias correction applied to the TCR pairs. To estimate false discovery rates, a later analysis permuted the HLA or CMV assignments 20 times. In a later analysis, co-occurring TCRs were grouped using DBSCAN, and TCRdist sequence similarity was added for clustering within HLA-allele-positive subsets. For co-occurrence clustering, repertoires with fewer than 30,000 or more than 120,000 public chains were excluded, along with five repertoires with anomalous nucleotide sharing. TCRdb carries this immuneACCESS record with in-frame sequences only. Its versions omit some clonotypes, under half of them owing to an unresolved V gene in the studies checked, with the rest unexplained. That table furnishes V, J and clone size, whereas the DNA furnished D and trimming. For this sample the table gives approximately 75,000 clones, of which 84% were detected only once. The ten largest clones capture approximately 17% of the sample.

Sequences MGHRA (CDR1) and YSYEKL (CDR2) are obtained from the germline V gene. Measured from the cysteine to the phenylalanine, the CDR3 is 16 residues long. Solely the CDR3 DNA is kept, with 48 bases framed from the first base. Trimming removed 2 bases from V and 5 bases from J; the gene matches leave 3 bases unexplained. Notes on this clone: Its antigen remains unidentified. Base-call qualities are not available, and no considerably larger clone is one nucleotide away.

The cohort was made up of hundreds of healthy bone marrow donors. All cohort members were sampled while nominally healthy, although unrecorded immune exposures were likely present. The donor was CMV seropositive and belonged to the group of over 250 seropositive cohort members. A peripheral blood sample was provided by each donor, and peripheral blood mononuclear cells were used for TCR beta sequencing. Genomic DNA was extracted from the blood cell samples with the Qiagen DNeasy Blood Extraction Kit. This clonotype was sampled from a man between 65 and 85 years old in good health and CMV-seropositive. Sample: PBMCs. The chain is encoded by TRBV4-1 joined to TRBJ2-2; TRBD2 fits 12 bases in the junction. The CDR3 region: CASSQTLAGGTGELFF. At the DNA level, the sequence is TGCGCCAGCAGCCAAACACTAGCGGGGGGTACCGGGGAGCTGTTTTTT.